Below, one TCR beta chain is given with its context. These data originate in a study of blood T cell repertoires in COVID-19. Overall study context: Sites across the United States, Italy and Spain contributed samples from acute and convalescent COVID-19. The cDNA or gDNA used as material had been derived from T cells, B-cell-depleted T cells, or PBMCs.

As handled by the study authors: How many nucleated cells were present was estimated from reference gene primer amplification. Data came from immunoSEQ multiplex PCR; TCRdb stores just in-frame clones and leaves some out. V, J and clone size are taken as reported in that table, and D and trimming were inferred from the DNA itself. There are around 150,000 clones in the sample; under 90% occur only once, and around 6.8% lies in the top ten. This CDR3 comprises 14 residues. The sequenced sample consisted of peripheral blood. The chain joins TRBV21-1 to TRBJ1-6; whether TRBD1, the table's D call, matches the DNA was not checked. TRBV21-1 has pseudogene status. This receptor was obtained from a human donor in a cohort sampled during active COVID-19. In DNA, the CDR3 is TGTGCCAGCACCTTGGGACAGGATAATTCACCCCTCCACTTT. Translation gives CASTLGQDNSPLHF.